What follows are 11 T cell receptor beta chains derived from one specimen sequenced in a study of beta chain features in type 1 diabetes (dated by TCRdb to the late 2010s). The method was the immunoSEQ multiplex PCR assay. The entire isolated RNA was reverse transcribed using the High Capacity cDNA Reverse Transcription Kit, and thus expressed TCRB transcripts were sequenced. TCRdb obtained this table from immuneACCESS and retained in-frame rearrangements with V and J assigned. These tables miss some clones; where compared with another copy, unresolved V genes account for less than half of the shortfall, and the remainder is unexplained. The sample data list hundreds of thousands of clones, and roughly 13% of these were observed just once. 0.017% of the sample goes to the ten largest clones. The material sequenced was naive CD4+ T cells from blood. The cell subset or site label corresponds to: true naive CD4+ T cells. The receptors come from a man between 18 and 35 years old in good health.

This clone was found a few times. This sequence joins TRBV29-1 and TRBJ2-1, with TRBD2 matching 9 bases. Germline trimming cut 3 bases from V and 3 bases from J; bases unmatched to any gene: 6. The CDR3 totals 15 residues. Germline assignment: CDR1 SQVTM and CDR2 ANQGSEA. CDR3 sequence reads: CSVEAGTSFYNEQFF. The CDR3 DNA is TGCAGCGTTGAGGCCGGGACTAGCTTCTACAATGAGCAGTTCTTC.

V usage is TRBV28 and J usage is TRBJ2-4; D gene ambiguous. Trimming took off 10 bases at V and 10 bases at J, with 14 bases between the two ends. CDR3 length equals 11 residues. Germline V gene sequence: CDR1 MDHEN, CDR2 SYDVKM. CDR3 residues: CAIRERTIQYF. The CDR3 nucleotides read TGTGCCATACGTGAGCGAACTATTCAGTACTTC.

CDR3 bases: TGCAGCGTTGAAGCCTTAGGGGGGGCTGGCTACGAGCAGTACTTC. Translated: CSVEALGGAGYEQYF. The chain has TRBV29-1 and TRBJ2-7; weak D call: TRBD2 (7 bases). The CDR3 extends over 15 amino acids. V lost 1 base to trimming and J lost 3 bases, with 16 bases between them. Germline V CDR1 and CDR2: SQVTM, ANQGSEA.

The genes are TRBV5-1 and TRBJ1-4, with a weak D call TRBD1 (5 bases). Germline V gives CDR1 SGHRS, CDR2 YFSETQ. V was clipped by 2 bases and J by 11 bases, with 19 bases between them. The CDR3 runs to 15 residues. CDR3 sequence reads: CASSFGEGDLRKLFF. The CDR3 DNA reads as TGCGCCAGCAGCTTCGGTGAAGGGGATCTAAGGAAACTGTTTTTT. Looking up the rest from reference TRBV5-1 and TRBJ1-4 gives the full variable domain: KAGVTQTPRYLIKTRGQQVTLSCSPISGHRSVSWYQQTPGQGLQFLFEYFSETQRNKGNFPGRFSGRQFSNSRSEMNVSTLELGDSALYLCASSFGEGDLRKLFFGSGTQLSVL.

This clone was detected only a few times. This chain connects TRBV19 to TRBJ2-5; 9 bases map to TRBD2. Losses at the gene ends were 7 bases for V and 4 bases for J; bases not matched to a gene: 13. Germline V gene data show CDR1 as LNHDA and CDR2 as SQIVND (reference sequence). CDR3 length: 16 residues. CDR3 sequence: CASNPRGLASGETQYF. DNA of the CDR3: TGTGCCAGTAATCCGAGAGGACTAGCGTCGGGAGAGACCCAGTACTTC.

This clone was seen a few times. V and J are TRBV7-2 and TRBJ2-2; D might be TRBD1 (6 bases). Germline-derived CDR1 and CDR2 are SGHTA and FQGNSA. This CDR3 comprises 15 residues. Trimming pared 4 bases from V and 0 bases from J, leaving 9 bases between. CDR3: CASSWTDTNTGELFF. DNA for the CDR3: TGTGCCAGCAGCTGGACAGACACGAACACCGGGGAGCTGTTTTTT.

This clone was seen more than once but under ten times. The CDR3 loop is CASTGGAITGELFF. The CDR3 region has the DNA TGTGCCAGCACGGGGGGGGCGATTACCGGGGAGCTGTTTTTT. The chain couples TRBV7-2 to TRBJ2-2, with 8 bases matching TRBD2. Germline V gives CDR1 SGHTA, CDR2 FQGNSA. This CDR3 has 14 residues. V shed 7 bases and J 5 bases; nucleotides not matched to a gene: 6.

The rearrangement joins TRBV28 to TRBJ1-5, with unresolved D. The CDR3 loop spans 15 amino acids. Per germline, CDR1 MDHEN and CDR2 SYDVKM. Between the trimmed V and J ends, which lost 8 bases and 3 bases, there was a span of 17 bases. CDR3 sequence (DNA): TGTGCCAGCGTGACCGCGGATTTAGTCAATCAGCCCCAGCATTTT. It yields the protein CASVTADLVNQPQHF.

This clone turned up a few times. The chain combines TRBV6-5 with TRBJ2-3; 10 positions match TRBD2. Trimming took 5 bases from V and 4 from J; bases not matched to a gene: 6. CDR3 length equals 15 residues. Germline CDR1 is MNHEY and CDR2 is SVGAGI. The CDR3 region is CASSMLAGVADTQYF. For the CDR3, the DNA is TGTGCCAGCAGTATGCTAGCGGGAGTGGCAGATACGCAGTATTTT.

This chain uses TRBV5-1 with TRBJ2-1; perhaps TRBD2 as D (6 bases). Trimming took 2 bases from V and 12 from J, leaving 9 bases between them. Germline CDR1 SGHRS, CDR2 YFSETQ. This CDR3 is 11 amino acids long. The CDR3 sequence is CASSFGGRQFF. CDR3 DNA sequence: TGCGCCAGCAGCTTCGGGGGTCGGCAGTTCTTC.

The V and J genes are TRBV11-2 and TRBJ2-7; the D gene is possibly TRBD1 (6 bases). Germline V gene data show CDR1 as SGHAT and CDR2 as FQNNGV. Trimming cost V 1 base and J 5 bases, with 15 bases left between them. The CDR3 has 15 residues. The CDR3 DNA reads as TGTGCCAGCAGCTTAGCAACAGGGTATGGCAACGAGCAGTACTTC. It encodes CASSLATGYGNEQYF.